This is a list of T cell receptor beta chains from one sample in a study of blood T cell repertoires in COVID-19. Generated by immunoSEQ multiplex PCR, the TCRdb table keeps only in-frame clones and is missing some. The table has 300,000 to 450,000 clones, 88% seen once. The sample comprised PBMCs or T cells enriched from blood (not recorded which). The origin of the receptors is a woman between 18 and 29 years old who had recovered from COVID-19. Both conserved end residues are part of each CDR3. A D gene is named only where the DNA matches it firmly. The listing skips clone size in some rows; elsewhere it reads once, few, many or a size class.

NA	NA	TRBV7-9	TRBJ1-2	TGTGCCAGCAGCTTAGGGAGGGTCTATGGCTACACCTTC	CASSLGRVYGYTF
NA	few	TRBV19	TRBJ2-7	TGTGCCAGTAGTGAGGTAATTGGCTACGAGCAGTACTTC	CASSEVIGYEQYF
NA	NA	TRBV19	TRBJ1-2	TGTGCCAGTAGTGCGGGACTGAACTATGGCTACACCTTC	CASSAGLNYGYTF
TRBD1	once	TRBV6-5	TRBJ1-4	TGTGCCAGCAGTTACGGATACAGGGGAGGTAATGAAAAACTGTTTTTT	CASSYGYRGGNEKLFF
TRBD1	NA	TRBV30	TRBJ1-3	TGTGCCTGGAGTGCTGACAGGGTTGAAAACACCATATATTTT	CAWSADRVENTIYF
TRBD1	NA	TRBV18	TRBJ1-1	TGTGCCAGCTCACCACCACAGGGGGCATTAGGTGAAGCTTTCTTT	CASSPPQGALGEAFF
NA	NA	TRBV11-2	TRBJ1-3	TGTGCCAGCAGCCTAGTTAGCTCTGGAAACACCATATATTTT	CASSLVSSGNTIYF
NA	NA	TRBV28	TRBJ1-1	TGTGCCAGCATAGTGAGTGGGCCGTACACTGAAGCTTTCTTT	CASIVSGPYTEAFF
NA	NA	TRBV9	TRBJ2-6	TGTGCCAGCAGCTCGCGGTCTGGGGCCAACGTCCTGACTTTC	CASSSRSGANVLTF
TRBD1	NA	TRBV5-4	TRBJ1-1	TGTGCCAGCAGCTTGGGTCAGGGGGCTCCCTTTGAAGCTTTCTTT	CASSLGQGAPFEAFF
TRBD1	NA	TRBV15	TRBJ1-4	TGTGCCACCACACACGTTCCGGGACAGGGTTATGAAAAACTGTTTTTT	CATTHVPGQGYEKLFF
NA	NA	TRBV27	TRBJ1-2	TGTGCCAGCAGCCAGACAGGTTACTATGGCTACACCTTC	CASSQTGYYGYTF
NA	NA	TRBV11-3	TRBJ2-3	TGTGCCAGCAGTCCGCGGGATGGTACGCAGTATTTT	CASSPRDGTQYF
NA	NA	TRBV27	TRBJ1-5	TGTGCCAGCAGTTCTACCACGACGGACTATAGCAATCAGCCCCAGCATTTT	CASSSTTTDYSNQPQHF
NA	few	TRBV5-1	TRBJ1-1	TGCGCCAGCAGCGCCCAGTTCAACACTGAAGCTTTCTTT	CASSAQFNTEAFF
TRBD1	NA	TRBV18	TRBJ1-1	TGTGCCAGCTCACCAGGGACAGGGTTTGAAGCTTTCTTT	CASSPGTGFEAFF
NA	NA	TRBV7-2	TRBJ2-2	TGTGCCAGCAGCTTAGCCGGACAGAAGACCGGGGAGCTGTTTTTT	CASSLAGQKTGELFF
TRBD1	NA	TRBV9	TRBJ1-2	TGTGCCAGCAGCGTAGCTTCGGGACAGTCCTATGGCTACACCTTC	CASSVASGQSYGYTF
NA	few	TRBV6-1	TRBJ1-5	TGTGCCAGCAGTGAACGGCCCAGAGGGTATAGCAATCAGCCCCAGCATTTT	CASSERPRGYSNQPQHF
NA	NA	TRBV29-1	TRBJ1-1	TGCAGCGTTGCAGGGGTTACTGAAGCTTTCTTT	CSVAGVTEAFF
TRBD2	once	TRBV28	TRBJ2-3	TGTGCCAGCAGTTTACCCCCTCTCCCCCGGGGGGGCACAGATACGCAGTATTTT	CASSLPPLPRGGTDTQYF
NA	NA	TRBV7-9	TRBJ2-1	TGTGCAGGCGGCAGGGGCCCTGGTGAGCAGTTCTTC	CAGGRGPGEQFF
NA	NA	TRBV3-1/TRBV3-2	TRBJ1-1	TGTGCCAGCAGCCCGACAGGCCTCAACACTGAAGCTTTCTTT	CASSPTGLNTEAFF
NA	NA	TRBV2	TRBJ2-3	TGTGCCAGCGCGCCGGGCCGAGCGGCAGATACGCAGTATTTT	CASAPGRAADTQYF
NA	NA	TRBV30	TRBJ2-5	TGTGCCTGGAGTGTTGGGGGGACGGGCCCGACCCAGTACTTC	CAWSVGGTGPTQYF
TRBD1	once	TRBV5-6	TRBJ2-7	TGTGCCAGCAGCTACGTACAGGGGGTACGGTACGAGCAGTACTTC	CASSYVQGVRYEQYF
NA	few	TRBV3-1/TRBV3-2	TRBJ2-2	TGTGCCAGTAGACAGTGGGCGGACACCGGGGAGCTGTTTTTT	CASRQWADTGELFF
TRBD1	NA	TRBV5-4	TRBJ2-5	TGTGCCAGCAGCTTGGGGACAGGGGAGGAGACCCAGTACTTC	CASSLGTGEETQYF
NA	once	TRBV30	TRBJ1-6	TGTGCCTTAACACACAGCTCCTATAATTCACCCCTCCACTTT	CALTHSSYNSPLHF
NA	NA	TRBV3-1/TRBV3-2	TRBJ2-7	TGTGCCAGCAGCCAACACCCGGGACAAGACCTCTACGAGCAGTACTTC	CASSQHPGQDLYEQYF
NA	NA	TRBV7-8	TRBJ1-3	TGTGCCAGCAGCTTATTTTCGGACATCAACTCTGGAAACACCATATATTTT	CASSLFSDINSGNTIYF
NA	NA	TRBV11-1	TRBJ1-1	TGTGCCAGCAGCTTCGGTTCAGGAATGAACACTGAAGCTTTCTTT	CASSFGSGMNTEAFF
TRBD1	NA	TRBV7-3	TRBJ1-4	TGTGCCAGCAGACCTGGGGACAGGGAGACTAATGAAAAACTGTTTTTT	CASRPGDRETNEKLFF
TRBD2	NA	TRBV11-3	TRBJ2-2	TGTGCCAGCAGCCCGCTAAAATCACAGCGGGGGGGGAACACCGGGGAGCTGTTTTTT	CASSPLKSQRGGNTGELFF
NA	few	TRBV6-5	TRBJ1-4	TGTGCCAGCAGCGACGGACGGTCCAGCGGAAAACTGTTTTTT	CASSDGRSSGKLFF
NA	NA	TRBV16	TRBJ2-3	TGTGCCAGCAGCCAATTCCTGCAGGGCACAGATACGCAGTATTTT	CASSQFLQGTDTQYF
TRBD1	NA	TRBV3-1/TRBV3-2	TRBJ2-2	TGTGCCAGCAGCCAGGGGACAGGGGTCACCGGGGAGCTGTTTTTT	CASSQGTGVTGELFF
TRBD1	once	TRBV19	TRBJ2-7	TGTGCCACGGGACAGGGGGCAAGAGAGCAGTACTTC	CATGQGAREQYF
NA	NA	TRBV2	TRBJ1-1	TGTGCCAGCAGTGAAGCGCTTCCGGCAGGGTCTATCAACACTGAAGCTTTCTTT	CASSEALPAGSINTEAFF
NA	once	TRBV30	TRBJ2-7	TGTGCCTGGAGTACTCGACAGTACGAGCAGTACTTC	CAWSTRQYEQYF
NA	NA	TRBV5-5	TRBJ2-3	TGTGCCAGCAGCTTGGGAGGGTGGGGGCAAGGAAGTGGTACGCAGTATTTT	CASSLGGWGQGSGTQYF
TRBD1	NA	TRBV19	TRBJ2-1	TGTGCCAGTAGTATTACAGGACAGGGGTACAATGAGCAGTTCTTC	CASSITGQGYNEQFF
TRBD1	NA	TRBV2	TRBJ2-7	TGTGCCAGCACTAGGGACAGGGGATACGAGCAGTACTTC	CASTRDRGYEQYF
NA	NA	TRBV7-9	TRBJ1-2	TGTGCCAGCAGCCTGGGGGCCCGGTGGGGCTACACCTTC	CASSLGARWGYTF
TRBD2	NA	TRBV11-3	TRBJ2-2	TGTGCCAGCAGCCGGGGACTAGCGGGGGCAGGAGCGAACACCGGGGAGCTGTTTTTT	CASSRGLAGAGANTGELFF
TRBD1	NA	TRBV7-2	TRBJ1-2	TGTGCCAGCAGCCCGGGACAGGCCGCTAACTATGGCTACACCTTC	CASSPGQAANYGYTF
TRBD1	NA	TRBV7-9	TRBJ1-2	TGTGCCAGCAGCTTAGGGGACAGAAGTTATGGCTACACCTTC	CASSLGDRSYGYTF
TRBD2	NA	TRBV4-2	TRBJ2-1	TGTGCCAGCAGCTTTTCCCTAGCGGGGGCAGACAATGAGCAGTTCTTC	CASSFSLAGADNEQFF
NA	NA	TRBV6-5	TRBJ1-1	TGTGCCAGCAGTTACTACGGACAGAACACTGAAGCTTTCTTT	CASSYYGQNTEAFF
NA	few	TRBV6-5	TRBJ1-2	TGTGCCAGCGCTTCCGGGGGAAACTATGGCTACACCTTC	CASASGGNYGYTF
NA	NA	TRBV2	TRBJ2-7	TGTGCCAGCAGGGACAGACACTCCTACGAGCAGTACTTC	CASRDRHSYEQYF
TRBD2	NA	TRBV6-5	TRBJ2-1	TGTGCCAGCCGGATCACTAGCGGGTACAATGAGCAGTTCTTC	CASRITSGYNEQFF